A single sample is the source of the 21 T cell receptor beta chains below, sequenced in a study of blood T cell repertoires in COVID-19. Profiled with immunoSEQ multiplex PCR; TCRdb holds only in-frame clones, not every one. The sample holds almost 300,000 clones; approximately 89% are singletons and the top ten take 11%. The sample consisted of peripheral blood. These receptors were collected from a woman aged 30 to 39 with COVID-19, enrolled during active disease.

In this sample, this clone turned up once. This chain uses TRBV9 with TRBJ1-1, with a tentative D call TRBD1 (6 bases). CDR1 and CDR2 (germline): SGDLS, YYNGEE. Trimming took 0 bases from V and 3 from J, leaving 9 bases between them. The CDR3 extends over 14 amino acids. The CDR3 region is CASSVAGADTEAFF. The CDR3 DNA reads TGTGCCAGCAGCGTAGCAGGGGCCGACACTGAAGCTTTCTTT.

The chain carries TRBV11-2 and TRBJ1-4, with TRBD1 matching 12 bases. Trimming removed 5 bases from V and 12 bases from J; junction bases left unmatched: 10. This CDR3 contains 15 residues. The V gene's germline CDR1 is SGHAT and CDR2 FQNNGV. Written as DNA, the CDR3 is TGTGCCAGCAGCCCCTTAGGGACAGGGGGCTGGCAACTGTTTTTT. This sequence encodes CASSPLGTGGWQLFF. Full variable domain (remainder filled in from reference TRBV11-2 and TRBJ1-4): EAGVAQSPRYKIIEKRQSVAFWCNPISGHATLYWYQQILGQGPKLLIQFQNNGVVDDSQLPKDRFSAERLKGVDSTLKIQPAKLEDSAVYLCASSPLGTGGWQLFFGSGTQLSVL.

The chain links TRBV2 to TRBJ2-3; D possibly corresponds to TRBD1 (6 bases). CDR3 length equals 16 residues. The V and J ends lost 6 bases and 7 bases respectively, with 23 bases between them. Germline lookup yields CDR1 SNHLY and CDR2 FYNNEI. The CDR3: CASSAQFGQIGNTQYF. Here the CDR3 DNA reads TGTGCCAGCAGCGCCCAATTCGGACAGATAGGCAATACGCAGTATTTT.

V gene TRBV5-8 combines with J gene TRBJ2-3; D is perhaps TRBD2 (5 bases). CDR3 length: 16 amino acids. Germline V gene lookup returns CDR1 SGHTS and CDR2 YDEGEE. The germline V and J ends were trimmed by 0 bases and 9 bases, with 20 bases remaining between them. This chain's CDR3 is CASSLGRRTSGGTQYF. For the CDR3, the DNA is TGTGCCAGCAGCTTGGGCCGTCGGACCTCGGGCGGGACGCAGTATTTT.

This clone was found a few times. V gene TRBV10-1 combines with J gene TRBJ2-3, with D possibly TRBD1 on 5 matching bases. The CDR3 totals 14 residues. Germline V lookup: CDR1 WNHNN, CDR2 SYGVQD (reference sequence). The V and J ends lost 3 bases and 0 bases respectively, with 7 bases between them. The CDR3 loop is CASSDPGSTDTQYF. The CDR3 coding sequence is TGCGCCAGCAGTGATCCAGGGAGCACAGATACGCAGTATTTT.

The rearrangement uses TRBV18 and TRBJ1-6; D is possibly TRBD1 (5 bases). The ends were cut back, 6 bases at V and 8 bases at J, with 14 bases in the middle. The CDR3 covers 14 residues. Germline lookup yields CDR1 KGHSH and CDR2 LQKENI. As DNA, the CDR3 is TGTGCCAGCTCTACCGGGGGAGACGATTCACCCCTCCACTTT. It is translated as CASSTGGDDSPLHF. The variable domain in full, with the rest retrieved from reference TRBV18 and TRBJ1-6, is NAGVMQNPRHLVRRRGQEARLRCSPMKGHSHVYWYRQLPEEGLKFMVYLQKENIIDESGMPKERFSAEFPKEGPSILRIQQVVRGDSAAYFCASSTGGDDSPLHFGNGTRLTVT.

V usage is TRBV5-1 and J usage is TRBJ2-7, with no clear D. Deletions cut 1 base from V and 0 bases from J, with 11 bases between. Germline assignment: CDR1 SGHRS and CDR2 YFSETQ. The CDR3 length is 15 residues. The CDR3 loop is CASSLISGSSYEQYF. Here the CDR3 DNA reads TGCGCCAGCAGCTTGATTTCAGGAAGCTCCTACGAGCAGTACTTC.

V usage is TRBV19 and J usage is TRBJ2-1; a weak D match, TRBD1 (6 bases). Trimming removed 5 bases at V and 6 bases at J, with 11 bases between. The CDR3 extends over 13 amino acids. CDR1 is LNHDA, CDR2 SQIVND, per germline (reference sequence). The CDR3 is CASSANRVNEQFF. In DNA, the CDR3 is TGTGCCAGTAGTGCGAACAGGGTCAATGAGCAGTTCTTC.

The rearrangement uses TRBV6-5 and TRBJ2-7; 8 bases line up with TRBD2. The CDR3 is 15 residues long. V was clipped by 7 bases and J by 2 bases; unmatched bases: 10. CDR1 and CDR2 from the germline V gene are MNHEY and SVGAGI. The CDR3 DNA is TGTGCCAGCACCCCGGCGCGGGGGGTCCCCTACGAGCAGTACTTC. Its protein product is CASTPARGVPYEQYF.

The chain links TRBV3-1 (or the pseudogene TRBV3-2) to TRBJ1-2, with 7 nucleotides matching TRBD1. The CDR3 totals 13 residues. The germline V gene encodes CDR1 LGHDT and CDR2 YNNKEL (reference sequence). J lost 5 bases, V lost 5 bases, and 5 bases had no gene match. CDR3 nucleotide sequence: TGTGCCAGCAGCGCGGGGACAGAATATGGCTACACCTTC. Translated: CASSAGTEYGYTF.

The chain combines TRBV7-9 with TRBJ2-6; 8 nucleotides agree with TRBD1. The junction had 2 bases not matched to a gene; V was cut back by 3 bases and J by 4 bases. The CDR3 runs to 15 residues. Germline V gene sequence: CDR1 SEHNR, CDR2 FQNEAQ (reference sequence). CDR3 in amino acids: CASSFRGRGANVLTF. DNA of the CDR3: TGTGCCAGCAGCTTCAGGGGGCGAGGGGCCAACGTCCTGACTTTC.

This chain links TRBV6-6 with TRBJ2-1; 7 nucleotides line up with TRBD1. The length of the CDR3 is 15 residues. The germline V gene encodes CDR1 MNHNY and CDR2 SVGAGI (reference sequence). The trim removed 6 bases at V and 5 bases at J, leaving 10 bases unmatched. CDR3 nucleotide sequence: TGTGCCAGCAGGAACCACAGGGGCTACAACAATGAGCAGTTCTTC. Translating gives CASRNHRGYNNEQFF.

The chain links TRBV7-7 to TRBJ2-3; perhaps TRBD2 as D (7 bases). The V gene lost 0 bases and the J gene lost 6 bases, with 16 bases spanning the gap. This CDR3 has 16 amino acids. CDR1 and CDR2 (germline): SSHAT, FNYEAQ (reference sequence). Written as DNA, the CDR3 is TGTGCCAGCAGCTTAGCTGAGGGGGGGGGCCCGGATACGCAGTATTTT. Translation gives CASSLAEGGGPDTQYF.

This clone was picked up one time. J is TRBJ1-2 and V is TRBV18; 8 bases line up with TRBD1. This CDR3 has 18 amino acids. Germline values: CDR1 KGHSH, CDR2 LQKENI. Trimming at V came to 3 bases and at J to 0 bases, leaving 12 bases not matched to a gene. The CDR3 DNA sequence: TGTGCCAGCTCACCGCTCGACAGGGGCGCCTACTCTAACTATGGCTACACCTTC. As protein: CASSPLDRGAYSNYGYTF. Together with reference TRBV18 and TRBJ1-2, the CDR3 gives the full variable domain: NAGVMQNPRHLVRRRGQEARLRCSPMKGHSHVYWYRQLPEEGLKFMVYLQKENIIDESGMPKERFSAEFPKEGPSILRIQQVVRGDSAAYFCASSPLDRGAYSNYGYTFGSGTRLTVV.

This clone was seen once. V is TRBV7-9 and J is TRBJ2-7, with 9 bases that match TRBD1. There are 14 residues in the CDR3. Germline assignment: CDR1 SEHNR and CDR2 FQNEAQ (reference sequence). Trimming cost V 4 bases and J 4 bases; bases outside gene matches: 5. CDR3 in DNA: TGTGCCAGCAGCTCGGGACAGGGATTGTACGAGCAGTACTTC. Its protein product is CASSSGQGLYEQYF.

The CDR3 DNA reads as TGTGCCAGCAGCACAACCTACGAGCAGTACTTC. Encoded protein: CASSTTYEQYF. The chain carries TRBV7-6 and TRBJ2-7; no reliable D call. V gave up 5 bases and J gave up 2 bases, with 4 bases separating them. Germline CDR1 reads SGHVS; CDR2 reads FNYEAQ. This CDR3 has 11 residues.

The gene calls are TRBV5-1 and TRBJ2-2, with a possible D match to TRBD1 (7 bases). CDR1 is SGHRS and CDR2 is YFSETQ in the germline V gene. CDR3 length equals 15 residues. Deletions cut 5 bases from V and 4 bases from J, with 15 bases between. CDR3 loop: CASSRGTVPTGELFF. Here the CDR3 DNA reads TGCGCCAGCAGTCGGGGGACAGTACCCACCGGGGAGCTGTTTTTT.

V usage is TRBV3-1 (or the pseudogene TRBV3-2) and J usage is TRBJ1-2; tentatively, D is TRBD1 (6 bases). There are 13 residues in the CDR3. From germline, CDR1 is LGHDT and CDR2 YNNKEL (reference sequence). The germline V and J ends were trimmed by 8 bases and 2 bases, with 12 bases remaining between them. The CDR3 DNA sequence: TGTGCCAGCTCTGGGACATCAAACTATGGCTACACCTTC. It encodes CASSGTSNYGYTF.

This rearrangement joins TRBV30 to TRBJ1-2, with a possible D match to TRBD1 (6 bases). The length of the CDR3 is 13 residues. Germline V gene data show CDR1 as GTSNPN and CDR2 as SVGIG (reference sequence). V lost 4 bases and J lost 8, with 17 bases in between. The CDR3 spells CAWTRTASGGYTF. The CDR3 bases are TGTGCCTGGACCAGGACAGCCTCCGGAGGCTACACCTTC.

The chain recombines TRBV5-8 with TRBJ1-6; possible D gene TRBD1, 6 bases. This CDR3 has 15 amino acids. The germline V gene has CDR1 SGHTS and CDR2 YDEGEE. Trimming left V 1 base short and J 6 bases short, with 11 bases between. The CDR3 DNA is TGTGCCAGCAGCTTGCGCGGGGGCGGTAATTCACCCCTCCACTTT. It is translated as CASSLRGGGNSPLHF.

The chain carries TRBV7-9 and TRBJ2-3; TRBD2 matches at 11 bases. With V trimmed by 5 bases and J by 4 bases, 11 bases remained unmatched. The germline CDR1 and CDR2 sequences are SEHNR and FQNEAQ (reference sequence). The CDR3 is 17 amino acids. In DNA form, the CDR3 reads TGTGCCAGCAGCCCCCCTGGTAGCGGGGGGGCCCCAGATACGCAGTATTTT. The encoded protein is CASSPPGSGGAPDTQYF.